This TCR beta chain was obtained from a study of cytomegalovirus exposure and HLA in healthy donors. General study findings and limits: Follow-up analysis found HLA locus-dependent TCR association rates, highest for DRB1 and lowest for HLA-C.

Details on this clone: Its cognate antigen is unknown.

CDR1 and CDR2 from the germline V gene are MDHEN and SYDVKM. The ends lost 3 bases at V and 8 bases at J; junction bases unmatched: 3. The CDR3 covers 12 residues. Use of 60 Vbeta and 13 Jbeta primers characterized the PCR. Assay: immunoSEQ multiplex PCR; the TCRdb copy retains only in-frame clones and omits some. The listing records 40,000 to 65,000 clones. V usage is TRBV28 and J usage is TRBJ1-2; 7 positions agree with TRBD1. The sequence derives from a man aged 35-49 years in good health and CMV-seropositive. The sequenced sample consisted of PBMCs. The CDR3 is CASSFGTEGYTF. The CDR3 region has the DNA TGTGCCAGCAGTTTTGGGACAGAAGGCTACACCTTC.